What follows are 32 T cell receptor beta chains derived from one specimen sequenced in a study of T cell responses to AZD1222 COVID-19 vaccine. The table came from immunoSEQ multiplex PCR; TCRdb's copy has only in-frame clones and leaves some out. The sample carries about 45,000 clones, around nine tenths recorded once. This specimen consisted of peripheral blood, obtained 28 days after the second AZD1222 dose. Receptors originate from an adult who received the AZD1222 COVID-19 vaccine.

The rearrangement links TRBV6-2 or TRBV6-3 to TRBJ2-3, with 7 bases identical to TRBD1. Trimming cost V 3 bases and J 3 bases; bases outside gene matches: 12. CDR1 and CDR2 (germline): MNHEY, SVGEGT. This CDR3 has 17 residues. CDR3 coding DNA: TGTGCCAGCAGTTATCGGCTGGGACAGAGGACAACAGATACGCAGTATTTT. This sequence encodes CASSYRLGQRTTDTQYF.

The rearrangement links TRBV19 to TRBJ2-1; TRBD1 aligns across 7 bases. Germline V gene data show CDR1 as LNHDA and CDR2 as SQIVND (reference sequence). The CDR3 is 18 residues long. V dropped 3 bases and J dropped 0; count of bases not matched to a gene: 11. The CDR3 loop is CASSIKGAPLSSYNEQFF. The CDR3 region has the DNA TGTGCCAGTAGTATTAAGGGGGCTCCTCTGAGCTCCTACAATGAGCAGTTCTTC.

V and J are TRBV28 and TRBJ1-1, with a tentative D call TRBD1 (6 bases). The CDR3 is 14 amino acids. Germline lookup yields CDR1 MDHEN and CDR2 SYDVKM. The V gene lost 5 bases and the J gene lost 11 bases, with 21 bases spanning the gap. CDR3 bases: TGTGCCAGCAGTCCCCCGGGAGACAGGTACGAGGCTTTCTTT. Amino acid sequence: CASSPPGDRYEAFF.

V and J are TRBV10-3 and TRBJ2-7, with 9 bases matching TRBD1. Per germline, CDR1 ENHRY and CDR2 SYGVKD. The CDR3 is made up of 14 amino acids. The V segment lost 6 bases and the J segment 1 base; nucleotides outside the gene matches: 4. CDR3 region: CAIRTGTGSYEQYF. The CDR3 DNA reads as TGTGCCATCAGAACCGGGACAGGGTCCTACGAGCAGTACTTC.

Here the CDR3 DNA reads TGTGCCATACTAAAGCAGGGGGGGTCGAACACTGAAGCTTTCTTT. As protein: CAILKQGGSNTEAFF. The chain recombines TRBV10-3 with TRBJ1-1; 7 nucleotides agree with TRBD1. V trimming: 9 bases; J trimming: 1 base; junction bases outside the gene matches: 11. Germline-derived CDR1 and CDR2 are ENHRY and SYGVKD. The CDR3 covers 15 residues.

CDR3 region: CASTRGTGLNTEAFF. The CDR3 nucleotides are TGTGCCAGCACCAGAGGGACAGGACTTAACACTGAAGCTTTCTTT. This sequence joins TRBV2 and TRBJ1-1, with 8 bases identical to TRBD1. This CDR3 spans 15 amino acids. CDR1 is SNHLY and CDR2 is FYNNEI in the germline V gene. With 7 bases clipped from V and 2 bases from J, the junction kept 9 bases outside the gene matches.

CDR3 coding DNA: TGTGCCAGCAATGGGGATTATAATTCACCCCTCCACTTT. Amino acids: CASNGDYNSPLHF. The chain links TRBV2 to TRBJ1-6; D is unresolved. Germline V gene lookup returns CDR1 SNHLY and CDR2 FYNNEI. The CDR3 contains 13 residues. V shed 7 bases and J shed 4 bases, with 8 bases lying between them.

The CDR3 bases are TGTGCCAGCAGCGCCCTGGGGCGCCGGCAGTTCTTC. Protein sequence: CASSALGRRQFF. The rearrangement uses TRBV9 and TRBJ2-1, with a possible D match to TRBD1 (5 bases). Per germline, CDR1 SGDLS and CDR2 YYNGEE. V dropped 3 bases and J dropped 12 bases, with 13 bases sitting between them. There are 12 residues in the CDR3. Full variable domain (rest looked up from reference TRBV9 and TRBJ2-1): DSGVTQTPKHLITATGQRVTLRCSPRSGDLSVYWYQQSLDQGLQFLIQYYNGEERAKGNILERFSAQQFPDLHSELNLSSLELGDSALYFCASSALGRRQFFGPGTRLTVL.

The sample holds one count of this clone. The chain is built from TRBV4-2 and TRBJ2-6; D could derive from TRBD1 or TRBD2 (6 bases each). This CDR3 spans 18 amino acids. V shed 0 bases and J shed 0 bases, with 12 bases lying between them. Germline CDR1 is LGHNA and CDR2 is YNFKEQ. In DNA form, the CDR3 reads TGTGCCAGCAGCCAAGATAAAGGGGGGAACTCTGGGGCCAACGTCCTGACTTTC. This translates into CASSQDKGGNSGANVLTF.

The J gene is TRBJ1-1, the V gene TRBV6-5; TRBD1 is a possible D gene (5 bases). This CDR3 spans 14 amino acids. The germline CDR1 and CDR2 sequences are MNHEY and SVGAGI. Trimming left V 4 bases short and J 5 bases short, with 14 bases between. For the CDR3, the DNA is TGTGCCAGCAGTTTAAGAGGGGCTGGGACTGAAGCTTTCTTT. Amino acid sequence: CASSLRGAGTEAFF.

The rearrangement joins TRBV28 to TRBJ2-7, with D unclear. This CDR3 is built from 13 residues. Germline CDR1 and CDR2: MDHEN and SYDVKM. Trimming cost V 2 bases and J 3 bases, with 8 bases left between them. Here the CDR3 reads CASSLDLVYEQYF. In nucleotides, the CDR3 is TGTGCCAGCAGTTTAGACTTGGTCTACGAGCAGTACTTC.

The rearrangement joins TRBV5-1 to TRBJ2-7; 8 bases align to TRBD2. CDR1 is SGHRS, CDR2 YFSETQ, per germline. This CDR3 region has 15 residues. Losses at the gene ends were 4 bases for V and 0 bases for J; bases not matched to a gene: 6. CDR3 nucleotide sequence: TGCGCCAGCAGCATTTTTAGCGGGATCTCCTACGAGCAGTACTTC. As protein: CASSIFSGISYEQYF. Complete variable domain (other parts from reference TRBV5-1 and TRBJ2-7): KAGVTQTPRYLIKTRGQQVTLSCSPISGHRSVSWYQQTPGQGLQFLFEYFSETQRNKGNFPGRFSGRQFSNSRSEMNVSTLELGDSALYLCASSIFSGISYEQYFGPGTRLTVT.

The rearrangement joins TRBV5-1 to TRBJ2-1; D gene uncertain. CDR3 length: 15 residues. Germline CDR1 and CDR2: SGHRS and YFSETQ. V dropped 0 bases and J dropped 2 bases, with 9 bases sitting between them. CDR3: CASSLEIGAYNEQFF. DNA of the CDR3: TGCGCCAGCAGCTTGGAGATAGGTGCCTACAATGAGCAGTTCTTC.

The chain is built from TRBV7-9 and TRBJ2-5; D is perhaps TRBD2 (6 bases). There are 11 residues in the CDR3. Germline CDR1 is SEHNR and CDR2 is FQNEAQ (reference sequence). With 8 bases removed from V and 4 bases from J, the gap between germline ends came to 8 bases. CDR3 nucleotide sequence: TGTGCCAGCGGGACTGTAGAGACCCAGTACTTC. This encodes CASGTVETQYF.

This chain links TRBV5-4 with TRBJ2-5; D is perhaps TRBD2 (7 bases). This CDR3 is 15 amino acids long. V lost 1 base and J lost 5, with 15 bases in between. Germline lookup yields CDR1 SGHNT and CDR2 YYREEE (reference sequence). Here the CDR3 DNA reads TGTGCCAGCAGCTTGTCGGGGGGCGGGAGTGAGACCCAGTACTTC. Translation: CASSLSGGGSETQYF. Complete variable domain (other parts from reference TRBV5-4 and TRBJ2-5): ETGVTQSPTHLIKTRGQQVTLRCSSQSGHNTVSWYQQALGQGPQFIFQYYREEENGRGNFPPRFSGLQFPNYSSELNVNALELDDSALYLCASSLSGGGSETQYFGPGTRLLVL.

Note on this clone: The conserved closing phenylalanine or tryptophan is absent in this CDR3, likely reflecting a read error. Because the CDR3's place on the DNA is in doubt, the DNA is left out and the CDR3 is given as listed by TCRdb. This chain uses TRBV30 with TRBJ1-1. The CDR3 extends over 11 residues, inclusive of both ends. Germline loops: CDR1 GTSNPN, CDR2 SVGIG (reference sequence). CDR3 sequence reads: CAWSPIYRPSG.

A few counts support this clone. The chain recombines TRBV11-2 with TRBJ2-1; D is ambiguous. Germline-derived CDR1 and CDR2 are SGHAT and FQNNGV. This CDR3 spans 18 amino acids. V gave up 4 bases and J gave up 4 bases, with 23 bases separating them. CDR3 nucleotide sequence: TGTGCCAGCAGCTCCATCCCTCTGGCTAGTCCACATTACAATGAGCAGTTCTTC. This encodes CASSSIPLASPHYNEQFF. Combining the CDR3 with reference TRBV11-2 and TRBJ2-1 gives the whole variable domain EAGVAQSPRYKIIEKRQSVAFWCNPISGHATLYWYQQILGQGPKLLIQFQNNGVVDDSQLPKDRFSAERLKGVDSTLKIQPAKLEDSAVYLCASSSIPLASPHYNEQFFGPGTRLTVL.

The CDR3 sequence: CAIKSDENTDTQYF. The CDR3 coding sequence is TGTGCCATCAAAAGCGACGAGAACACAGATACGCAGTATTTT. The chain links TRBV10-3 to TRBJ2-3; no clear D. CDR1 is ENHRY and CDR2 is SYGVKD in the germline V gene. V was shortened by 7 bases and J by 2 bases, with 13 bases between the two germline ends. This CDR3 is 14 amino acids long.

This clone was recorded once. This chain links TRBV28 with TRBJ1-1, with D possibly TRBD1 on 5 matching bases. CDR1 and CDR2 (germline): MDHEN, SYDVKM. V lost 3 bases and J 3 bases, leaving 5 bases between the germline ends. CDR3 length: 12 residues. The CDR3 DNA is TGTGCCAGCAGTTTGGGGGACACTGAAGCTTTCTTT. It yields the protein CASSLGDTEAFF.

The chain couples TRBV5-6 to TRBJ1-5; tentative D call: TRBD1 (5 bases). This CDR3 comprises 16 residues. Trimming cost V 1 base and J 3 bases, with 14 bases left between them. Germline lookup yields CDR1 SGHDT and CDR2 YYEEEE. DNA of the CDR3: TGTGCCAGCAGCTTGTACATGTCAGGGACCAATCAGCCCCAGCATTTT. Translated, it gives CASSLYMSGTNQPQHF. Drawing the rest from reference TRBV5-6 and TRBJ1-5, the complete variable domain is DAGVTQSPTHLIKTRGQQVTLRCSPKSGHDTVSWYQQALGQGPQFIFQYYEEEERQRGNFPDRFSGHQFPNYSSELNVNALLLGDSALYLCASSLYMSGTNQPQHFGDGTRLSIL.

This chain uses TRBV3-1 (or the pseudogene TRBV3-2) with TRBJ2-3, with 11 bases lining up with TRBD2. Per germline, CDR1 LGHDT and CDR2 YNNKEL (reference sequence). The CDR3 loop spans 19 amino acids. V gave up 0 bases and J gave up 4 bases; unmatched junction bases: 12. As DNA, the CDR3 is TGTGCCAGCAGCCAAGATCTCTTTTTCACTAGCGGGAGCCCAGATACGCAGTATTTT. It yields the protein CASSQDLFFTSGSPDTQYF.

The chain carries TRBV29-1 and TRBJ2-7; 8 bases are shared with TRBD2. V lost 3 bases and J lost 6; bases outside the gene matches: 13. The CDR3 runs 15 residues. Germline V gene data show CDR1 as SQVTM and CDR2 as ANQGSEA. This CDR3 reads CSVEGLSGGGSEQYF. The DNA of the CDR3 is TGCAGCGTTGAGGGCCTCAGCGGGGGCGGTTCCGAGCAGTACTTC.

The rearrangement joins TRBV12-3 or TRBV12-4 to TRBJ1-2, with TRBD1 matching 9 bases. The CDR3 is 13 residues long. The ends lost 6 bases at V and 9 bases at J; junction bases unmatched: 8. The CDR3 reads CASRTGTGSSYTF. CDR3 sequence (DNA): TGTGCCAGCAGGACCGGGACAGGGTCGAGCTACACCTTC.

V is TRBV25-1 and J is TRBJ2-3, with D perhaps being TRBD1 or TRBD2 (5 bases each). The V end was cut by 4 bases, the J end by 5 bases, with 22 bases between. The CDR3 covers 17 residues. Germline V CDR1 and CDR2: MGHDK, SYGVNS. The CDR3 DNA is TGTGCCAGCAGTGGGCGTATCTCTACGGGACGCGGAGATACGCAGTATTTT. Protein product: CASSGRISTGRGDTQYF.

The V and J genes are TRBV5-4 and TRBJ2-7; D may be TRBD2 (5 bases). CDR1 and CDR2 from the germline V gene are SGHNT and YYREEE (reference sequence). The length of the CDR3 is 14 residues. V lost 4 bases to trimming and J lost 4 bases, with 15 bases between them. The CDR3: CASSLGLPDYEQYF. CDR3 nucleotides: TGTGCCAGCAGCCTAGGACTGCCTGATTACGAGCAGTACTTC.

This chain connects TRBV2 to TRBJ2-7, with unresolved D. This CDR3 spans 13 amino acids. Deletions cut 6 bases from V and 1 base from J, with 10 bases between. Germline values: CDR1 SNHLY, CDR2 FYNNEI. The CDR3 sequence: CASRRPPSYEQYF. DNA of the CDR3: TGTGCCAGCAGGCGCCCCCCATCCTACGAGCAGTACTTC.

This clone has a single count. This chain uses TRBV10-3 with TRBJ1-2, with TRBD1 matching 8 bases. CDR3 size: 14 residues. The junction had 5 bases not matched to a gene; V was cut back by 6 bases and J by 2 bases. Germline loops: CDR1 ENHRY, CDR2 SYGVKD. This CDR3 is CAIRDTGGNYGYTF. DNA for the CDR3: TGTGCCATCAGGGACACAGGGGGAAACTATGGCTACACCTTC.

As DNA, the CDR3 is TGTGCCAGCAGCCCTACTAGCGGCTCCACGCAGTATTTT. Amino acid sequence: CASSPTSGSTQYF. The chain joins TRBV9 to TRBJ2-3; 8 bases line up with TRBD2. From germline, CDR1 is SGDLS and CDR2 YYNGEE. The CDR3 length is 13 residues. Trimming removed 4 bases from V and 9 bases from J; junction bases left unmatched: 7.

This clone was counted a single time. J is TRBJ1-4 and V is TRBV10-3, with D unresolved. CDR3 length: 11 residues. Trimming removed 3 bases at V and 13 bases at J, with 9 bases between. Germline V lookup: CDR1 ENHRY, CDR2 SYGVKD. The CDR3 nucleotides read TGTGCCATCAGTGACGCCCAGAGACTGTTTTTT. The encoded protein is CAISDAQRLFF.

The V and J genes are TRBV29-1 and TRBJ1-1; D might be TRBD1 (5 bases). The CDR3 runs 12 residues. V was clipped by 8 bases and J by 1 base, with 11 bases between them. CDR1 is SQVTM, CDR2 ANQGSEA, per germline. The CDR3 nucleotides are TGCAGCACGACCAGGGCGAACACTGAAGCTTTCTTT. This sequence encodes CSTTRANTEAFF. The full variable domain, completed using reference TRBV29-1 and TRBJ1-1, is SAVISQKPSRDICQRGTSLTIQCQVDSQVTMMFWYRQQPGQSLTLIATANQGSEATYESGFVIDKFPISRPNLTFSTLTVSNMSPEDSSIYLCSTTRANTEAFFGQGTRLTVV.

The chain has TRBV18 and TRBJ2-1; no clear D. The CDR3 is 15 amino acids. Trimming cost V 1 base and J 2 bases, with 9 bases left between them. CDR1 KGHSH and CDR2 LQKENI come from the germline V gene. The CDR3 coding sequence is TGTGCCAGCTCACCACTGGCGGAGACCTACAATGAGCAGTTCTTC. This encodes CASSPLAETYNEQFF.

The rearrangement links TRBV15 to TRBJ1-5; 8 nucleotides align to TRBD1. Germline trimming cut 5 bases from V and 5 bases from J; bases unmatched to any gene: 8. CDR1 is LNHNV, CDR2 YYDKDF, per germline (reference sequence). CDR3 length: 15 residues. CDR3 sequence: CATSLGQGGDQPQHF. The DNA of the CDR3 is TGTGCCACCAGCCTCGGACAGGGCGGGGATCAGCCCCAGCATTTT.